This is a list of T cell receptor beta chains from one sample in a study of T cell clones after liver transplantation. Assay used: immunoSEQ multiplex PCR; TCRdb lists only in-frame clones, some missing. Here the sample spans some 120,000 clones, 90% being singletons. The source was CD4+ T cells from blood, collected 12 months after liver transplant. Source of these receptors: a human patient who received a liver transplant. These T cells may partly come from the graft donor. The CDR3 runs from the conserved cysteine through the conserved F or W. Fields, in order: V gene, clone size, D gene, J gene, CDR3 protein, CDR3 DNA. A D gene is named only where the DNA matches it firmly. The size entry is marked missing in some rows and otherwise reads once, few, many or a size class.

>TRBV19|-|-|TRBJ1-1
CASSPLGTPGRTEAFF
TGTGCCAGTAGCCCCCTCGGGACGCCCGGCCGTACTGAAGCTTTCTTT
>TRBV5-1|-|TRBD1|TRBJ1-2
CASSQGTGLVYGYTF
TGCGCCAGCAGCCAAGGGACAGGGTTAGTCTATGGCTACACCTTC
>TRBV28|-|TRBD1|TRBJ1-3
CASSLQGARGNTIYF
TGTGCCAGCAGTTTGCAGGGGGCGCGAGGAAACACCATATATTTT
>TRBV18|-|-|TRBJ1-2
CLSRGATDYGYTF
TGTCTCTCCCGGGGGGCGACCGACTATGGCTACACCTTC
>TRBV19|-|TRBD1|TRBJ2-7
CASSPGQYDSYEQYF
TGTGCCAGTAGTCCGGGACAGTATGATTCCTACGAGCAGTACTTC
>TRBV7-2|once|-|TRBJ1-5
CASSSRHDPHNQPQHF
TGTGCCAGCAGCTCAAGACACGATCCGCACAATCAGCCCCAGCATTTT
>TRBV25-1|-|TRBD1|TRBJ1-1
CASTRQGRDTEAFF
TGTGCCAGCACCAGACAGGGACGGGACACTGAAGCTTTCTTT
>TRBV6-6|-|-|TRBJ2-3
CASSRSRGVPDTQYF
TGTGCCAGCAGTCGCTCGCGGGGCGTCCCAGATACGCAGTATTTT
>TRBV2|-|TRBD2|TRBJ2-3
CASSRTSGSPDTQYF
TGTGCCAGCAGTAGGACTAGCGGGAGCCCAGATACGCAGTATTTT
>TRBV6-6|-|-|TRBJ1-2
CASNGFDGYTF
TGTGCCAGCAACGGGTTTGATGGCTACACCTTC
>TRBV11-2|-|-|TRBJ2-3
CASSFSPPDTQYF
TGTGCCAGCAGCTTTTCCCCCCCAGATACGCAGTATTTT
>TRBV5-1|once|TRBD2|TRBJ2-1
CASRVAGGYNEQFF
TGCGCCAGCAGGGTAGCGGGAGGGTACAATGAGCAGTTCTTC
>TRBV6-4|-|-|TRBJ1-5
CASSDSLGNQPQHF
TGTGCCAGCAGTGACAGTTTAGGCAATCAGCCCCAGCATTTT
>TRBV5-4|-|TRBD2|TRBJ2-7
CASSLAAGVYEQYF
TGTGCCAGCAGCTTGGCAGCGGGAGTGTACGAGCAGTACTTC
>TRBV5-1|-|-|TRBJ2-2
CASSIMGAVGTGELFF
TGCGCCAGCAGCATAATGGGAGCGGTGGGCACCGGGGAGCTGTTTTTT
>TRBV27|-|TRBD1|TRBJ2-3
CASSLRTGGLASTDTQYF
TGTGCCAGCAGTTTACGGACAGGGGGCCTAGCTAGCACAGATACGCAGTATTTT
>TRBV5-6|-|-|TRBJ2-1
CASSLYHSNEQFF
TGTGCCAGCAGCTTGTATCACTCTAATGAGCAGTTCTTC
>TRBV5-1|-|-|TRBJ2-1
CASSLGTKNEQFF
TGCGCCAGCAGCTTGGGCACCAAGAATGAGCAGTTCTTC
>TRBV21-1|-|-|TRBJ2-5
CASNGAGTQETQYF
TGTGCCAGCAACGGTGCTGGGACGCAAGAGACCCAGTACTTC
>TRBV7-2|-|TRBD1|TRBJ2-5
CASSFDRGTQETQYF
TGTGCCAGCAGTTTTGACAGGGGTACTCAAGAGACCCAGTACTTC
>TRBV28|-|TRBD1|TRBJ1-2
CASSLNDRGRGYTF
TGTGCCAGCAGTCTCAACGACAGGGGGCGAGGCTACACCTTC
>TRBV5-6|once|-|TRBJ1-1
CASSFQVTMNTEAFF
TGTGCCAGCAGCTTCCAGGTAACCATGAACACTGAAGCTTTCTTT
>TRBV11-3|-|-|TRBJ1-1
CASSPPLLWGLAEAFF
TGTGCCAGCAGCCCCCCCCTCCTATGGGGGCTCGCTGAAGCTTTCTTT
>TRBV12-5|once|-|TRBJ2-6
CASGFSDRSSGANVLTF
TGTGCTAGTGGTTTCTCCGACCGTAGCTCTGGGGCCAACGTCCTGACTTTC
>TRBV7-7|-|-|TRBJ2-2
CASSPRANGELFF
TGTGCCAGCAGCCCACGAGCAAACGGGGAGCTGTTTTTT
>TRBV29-1|-|TRBD1|TRBJ1-2
CSSRGTGGLDYGYTF
TGCAGCAGCCGCGGAACAGGGGGCTTGGACTATGGCTACACCTTC
>TRBV28|-|-|TRBJ1-4
CASGEVGTTNEKLFF
TGTGCCAGCGGGGAAGTCGGGACAACTAATGAAAAACTGTTTTTT